Each of the 15 T cell receptor beta chains below was sequenced from the same sample in a study of T cell clones after liver transplantation. Profiled with immunoSEQ multiplex PCR; TCRdb holds only in-frame clones, not every one. This table holds 95,000 to 130,000 clones, 90% found once. Material: CD4+ T cells from blood, obtained 12 months after liver transplant. The source of these receptors is a human patient who received a liver transplant. Some T cells may be supplied by the graft donor.

This rearrangement joins TRBV7-3 to TRBJ2-1; TRBD2 matches at 8 bases. The CDR3 contains 15 residues. V dropped 5 bases and J dropped 6; count of bases not matched to a gene: 9. CDR1 and CDR2 (germline): SGHTA, FQGTGA. In nucleotides, the CDR3 is TGTGCCAGCAGCCCTTTAGCGGGATCAGCCAATGAGCAGTTCTTC. Residues: CASSPLAGSANEQFF.

The chain uses TRBV29-1 and TRBJ1-4, with D maybe TRBD1 (5 bases). CDR3 length equals 14 residues. Germline V gene sequence: CDR1 SQVTM, CDR2 ANQGSEA. The V end was cut by 6 bases, the J end by 2 bases, with 13 bases between. CDR3 in amino acids: CSVRGGATNEKLFF. The CDR3 DNA reads as TGCAGCGTCCGAGGAGGGGCTACTAATGAAAAACTGTTTTTT.

The chain has TRBV5-1 and TRBJ1-2; D might be TRBD1 (5 bases). Germline V gene lookup returns CDR1 SGHRS and CDR2 YFSETQ. This CDR3 comprises 13 residues. The V gene lost 1 base and the J gene lost 2 bases, with 6 bases spanning the gap. As DNA, the CDR3 is TGCGCCAGCAGCTTGAAGGGGAACTATGGCTACACCTTC. Its protein product is CASSLKGNYGYTF.

The rearrangement uses TRBV5-4 and TRBJ2-1; the D is unclear. Germline CDR1 reads SGHNT; CDR2 reads YYREEE (reference sequence). V was pared by 0 bases and J by 5 bases, with 9 bases between. This CDR3 comprises 14 residues. CDR3 bases: TGTGCCAGCAGCTTGGCGGGCGGAAACAATGAGCAGTTCTTC. Encoded protein: CASSLAGGNNEQFF. The entire variable domain, with the rest obtained from reference TRBV5-4 and TRBJ2-1, is as follows: ETGVTQSPTHLIKTRGQQVTLRCSSQSGHNTVSWYQQALGQGPQFIFQYYREEENGRGNFPPRFSGLQFPNYSSELNVNALELDDSALYLCASSLAGGNNEQFFGPGTRLTVL.

The chain has TRBV29-1 and TRBJ2-5, with a tentative D call TRBD2 (7 bases). The germline V and J ends were trimmed by 6 bases and 5 bases, with 13 bases remaining between them. Germline CDR1 SQVTM, CDR2 ANQGSEA. CDR3 size: 12 residues. CDR3 coding DNA: TGCAGCGTGAAAGGGGGGGTGGAGACCCAGTACTTC. This translates into CSVKGGVETQYF.

V and J are TRBV5-7 and TRBJ2-5; D possibly corresponds to TRBD1 (6 bases). TRBV5-7 is classed as an ORF, of uncertain function. V lost 2 bases and J lost 2, with 19 bases in between. This CDR3 spans 17 amino acids. The CDR3 sequence: CASSLFRDNKVQETQYF. The CDR3 nucleotides read TGTGCCAGCAGCTTATTCCGGGACAACAAGGTACAAGAGACCCAGTACTTC.

This chain uses TRBV7-3 with TRBJ2-2, with D possibly TRBD2 on 5 matching bases. Trimming removed 1 base at V and 5 bases at J, with 17 bases between. The CDR3 is 17 amino acids. CDR1 and CDR2 (germline): SGHTA, FQGTGA. The CDR3, as DNA: TGTGCCAGCAGCTTAAGAGGGAGCGCGGACGTAACCGGGGAGCTGTTTTTT. This sequence encodes CASSLRGSADVTGELFF.

This clone was observed a single time. The rearrangement links TRBV18 to TRBJ2-5; TRBD2 is a possible D gene (6 bases). Trimming cost V 3 bases and J 2 bases, with 13 bases left between them. The CDR3 covers 15 residues. From germline, CDR1 is KGHSH and CDR2 LQKENI. DNA of the CDR3: TGTGCCAGCTCACCCCAAGGACTACCTCAAGAGACCCAGTACTTC. Protein: CASSPQGLPQETQYF.

This clone was seen just once. The V gene is TRBV11-3, the J gene TRBJ2-1; D might be TRBD1 (7 bases). Trimming pared 3 bases from V and 8 bases from J, leaving 11 bases between. The CDR3 runs to 13 residues. The germline gives CDR1 SGHNT, CDR2 YENEEA. CDR3 amino acids: CASSFQGEDEQFF. Here the CDR3 DNA reads TGTGCCAGCAGCTTTCAGGGGGAGGATGAGCAGTTCTTC.

This clone was observed a few times. The chain carries TRBV4-1 and TRBJ1-2; the match to TRBD1 covers 10 bases. Germline-derived CDR1 and CDR2 are MGHRA and YSYEKL. This CDR3 region has 14 residues. V trimming: 1 base; J trimming: 6 bases; junction bases outside the gene matches: 2. Here the CDR3 reads CASSQGDRGNGYTF. For the CDR3, the DNA is TGCGCCAGCAGCCAAGGGGACAGGGGCAATGGCTACACCTTC.

V is TRBV5-5 and J is TRBJ2-7; 9 bases match TRBD1. Germline V gene data show CDR1 as SGHKS and CDR2 as YYEKEE (reference sequence). V was pared by 2 bases and J by 6 bases, with 6 bases of the junction left unmatched. This CDR3 has 14 amino acids. This CDR3 is CASSLGTGPLEQYF. CDR3 nucleotides: TGTGCCAGCAGCTTAGGGACAGGGCCGCTCGAGCAGTACTTC.

The chain links TRBV9 to TRBJ2-7; the D gene is possibly TRBD2 (6 bases). The CDR3 has 14 residues. Between the trimmed V and J ends, which lost 1 base and 4 bases, there was a span of 12 bases. Looked up from germline, CDR1 is SGDLS and CDR2 is YYNGEE. CDR3 sequence: CASSVYGTSYEQYF. CDR3 nucleotide sequence: TGTGCCAGCAGCGTATACGGGACTTCATACGAGCAGTACTTC. Using reference TRBV9 and TRBJ2-7 for the parts outside the CDR3, the full variable domain is DSGVTQTPKHLITATGQRVTLRCSPRSGDLSVYWYQQSLDQGLQFLIQYYNGEERAKGNILERFSAQQFPDLHSELNLSSLELGDSALYFCASSVYGTSYEQYFGPGTRLTVT.

The chain employs TRBV11-3 and TRBJ2-6; no definite D call. The CDR3 extends over 15 amino acids. Looked up from germline, CDR1 is SGHNT and CDR2 is YENEEA. The V end lost 5 bases, the J end lost 0 bases, and 8 bases lay between the germline ends. The CDR3 DNA follows: TGTGCCAGCAGCCTCTGGCCCTCTGGGGCCAACGTCCTGACTTTC. It yields the protein CASSLWPSGANVLTF.

This chain uses TRBV7-9 with TRBJ1-1; tentatively, D is TRBD1 (6 bases). The length of the CDR3 is 13 residues. The V gene's germline CDR1 is SEHNR and CDR2 FQNEAQ (reference sequence). Trimming cost V 4 bases and J 6 bases, with 12 bases left between them. CDR3 nucleotides: TGTGCCAGCAGCTCGAGTTGGACAGCTGAAGCTTTCTTT. Amino acids: CASSSSWTAEAFF.

The chain recombines TRBV5-1 with TRBJ2-2; the D is unclear. Trimming stripped 0 bases from V and 3 bases from J, with 9 bases between. CDR3 size: 15 residues. From germline, CDR1 is SGHRS and CDR2 YFSETQ. The CDR3 DNA sequence: TGCGCCAGCAGCTTGGACGGAACCTACACCGGGGAGCTGTTTTTT. Its protein is CASSLDGTYTGELFF.